A selection of T cell receptor beta chains follows, all from one sample in a study of regulatory T cells in long-lasting Graves disease. One entry per CDR3 protein results from TCRdb running MiXCR on the multiplex PCR reads. The sample consists of 400,000 to 500,000 distinct CDR3 sequences, about 15% of them appearing once. The same data also contributed to another study, on T cells in Graves' hyperthyroidism and ophthalmopathy.

This sample comprised peripheral blood mononuclear cells (PBMCs), obtained at new diagnosis, from a patient treated with antithyroid drugs. Receptors originate from a woman under 40 with Graves disease. CDR3s include the opening cysteine and the closing phenylalanine or tryptophan. Expanded clones are given a class, and other clones once, few, many or no size at all.

v_gene,abundance,CDR3aa
TRBV27,few,CASSFRVPTNEKLFF
TRBV5-5,NA,CASSLIGAYEQYF
TRBV5-6,NA,CASSLVGTTHGELFF
TRBV6-5,NA,CASSYSILRGALETQYF
TRBV4-1,many,CASSQVNGREETQYF
TRBV7-9,many,CASSSSSTRPYPYNEQFF
TRBV12-3/TRBV12-4,NA,CASSLRGAEYNEQFF
TRBV20-1,many,CSAPGLTSANEQFF
TRBV7-2,NA,CASSLGGALYEQYF
TRBV6-2/TRBV6-3,NA,CASSALGQVDKWGDGYTF
TRBV24-1,few,CATSPRLQGNEQFF
TRBV3-1,many,CASSRPLGPSYNEQFF
TRBV20-1,many,CSAWDGPYEQYF
TRBV20-1,NA,CSALGQGKSNEQFF
TRBV7-2,many,CASSLAGLPYAQYF
TRBV5-4,NA,CASSPTVGLNSPLHF
TRBV11-3,few,CASSLAIPQTQYF
TRBV7-9,few,CASAIPYNEQFF